These T cell receptor beta chains were read from a single sample in a study of cytotoxic CD8 clonotypes in ibrutinib-treated CLL. Sequencing was performed with immunoSEQ multiplex PCR; in TCRdb, only in-frame clones are kept and a portion is missing. The sample yields fewer than 300,000 clones, more than 70% seen once. The source was PBMCs, collected at disease progression, from a patient treated with ibrutinib. The receptors come from a human donor with chronic lymphocytic leukemia. CDR3s include the opening cysteine and the closing phenylalanine or tryptophan. D genes are given only for firm matches. Only part of the rows carry a size: once, few, many, or a class if the clone is expanded.

j_gene | abundance | v_gene | len | d_gene | CDR3nt | CDR3aa
TRBJ2-7 | - | TRBV5-1 | 14 | - | TGCGCCAGCAGCTTGGATCCCATACAGGTTGAGCAGTACTTC | CASSLDPIQVEQYF
TRBJ1-1 | - | TRBV6-5 | 14 | - | TGTGCCAGCAGTTACGTATTCGGACACACTGAAGCTTTCTTT | CASSYVFGHTEAFF
TRBJ1-3 | once | TRBV5-1 | 15 | - | TGCGCCAGCAGCCCCGGGCTCAGCTCTGGAAACACCATATATTTT | CASSPGLSSGNTIYF
TRBJ1-5 | - | TRBV29-1 | 13 | TRBD1 | TGCAGCGTGGGACAGGGTGGGGGTCAGCCCCAGCATTTT | CSVGQGGGQPQHF
TRBJ2-7 | - | TRBV10-3 | 15 | TRBD2 | TGTGCCATCAGTCCGATGGGTAGCGGGAGCCCCGAGCAGTACTTC | CAISPMGSGSPEQYF
TRBJ2-2 | - | TRBV6-5 | 14 | - | TGTGCCAGCAGTCGTAAGGCTCACACCGGGGAGCTGTTTTTT | CASSRKAHTGELFF
TRBJ1-2 | - | TRBV7-6 | 15 | TRBD1 | TGTGCCAGCAGCCCACCCCCGGGACAGGGTTATGGCTACACCTTC | CASSPPPGQGYGYTF
TRBJ2-7 | - | TRBV6-5 | 14 | TRBD1 | TGTGCCAGCAGTTACAGGGGGCCCTCCTACGAGCAGTACTTC | CASSYRGPSYEQYF
TRBJ1-3 | once | TRBV2 | 14 | - | TGTGCCAGCAGTGAGAGAGAGGGTAGAAACACCATATATTTT | CASSEREGRNTIYF
TRBJ2-3 | - | TRBV5-4 | 16 | - | TGTGCCAGCAGCTTGAATGGCGGGATTAGCACAGATACGCAGTATTTT | CASSLNGGISTDTQYF
TRBJ1-5 | - | TRBV27 | 12 | - | TGTGCCAGCAGCCCGCTCGGTGGGCCCCAGCATTTT | CASSPLGGPQHF
TRBJ2-5 | - | TRBV5-8 | 15 | - | TGTGCCAGCAGCTTTGGTGGACAGTACAAAGAGACCCAGTACTTC | CASSFGGQYKETQYF
TRBJ1-1 | - | TRBV27 | 14 | - | TGTGCCAGCAGTTTTCGGGGAGGGGGAACTGAAGCTTTCTTT | CASSFRGGGTEAFF
TRBJ2-3 | - | TRBV5-1 | 20 | TRBD2 | TGCGCCAGCAGTGACCTTAGACTAGCGGGGAGTATGGATAGCACAGATACGCAGTATTTT | CASSDLRLAGSMDSTDTQYF
TRBJ2-7 | - | TRBV6-1 | 13 | - | TGTGCCAGCAGTGAAGTGGGTAGGGTCGAGCAGTACTTC | CASSEVGRVEQYF
TRBJ2-7 | - | TRBV15 | 13 | TRBD1 | TGTGCCACCAGAAATCAGGGGGAGTACGAGCAGTACTTC | CATRNQGEYEQYF
TRBJ1-5 | - | TRBV28 | 18 | - | TGTGCCAGCAGTTTTACAGGGACAAGGAAATGGTCAAATCAGCCCCAGCATTTT | CASSFTGTRKWSNQPQHF
TRBJ1-3 | few | TRBV5-1 | 13 | - | TGCGCCAGCAGGGGGAGCTCTGGAAACACCATATATTTT | CASRGSSGNTIYF
TRBJ2-3 | - | TRBV18 | 13 | - | TGTGCCAGCTCACCCGGCACCACAGATACGCAGTATTTT | CASSPGTTDTQYF
TRBJ2-7 | once | TRBV28 | 18 | TRBD2 | TGTGCCAGCAGGGGGTCCCAGTCCGGGACTAGCTTCTTGTACGAGCAGTACTTC | CASRGSQSGTSFLYEQYF
TRBJ2-3 | - | TRBV29-1 | 12 | - | TGCAGCGTTGGGGTAGAATCCGATACGCAGTATTTT | CSVGVESDTQYF
TRBJ2-1 | - | TRBV12-5 | 14 | - | TGTGCTAGTGGTTTGGTAGCACAGTGGAATGAGCAGTTCTTC | CASGLVAQWNEQFF
TRBJ2-1 | - | TRBV15 | 21 | - | TGTGCCACCAGCAGAGATTTCGTATCGGCTAGACCCTTAAGCTCCTACAATGAGCAGTTCTTC | CATSRDFVSARPLSSYNEQFF
TRBJ1-2 | many | TRBV28 | 11 | TRBD1 | TGTGCCAGCAGTTGGACAGGAGGCTACACCTTC | CASSWTGGYTF
TRBJ2-7 | - | TRBV5-6 | 13 | - | TGTGCCAGCACCCTAGTGTACTCGGACGAGCAGTACTTC | CASTLVYSDEQYF
TRBJ1-1 | - | TRBV7-8 | 13 | - | TGTGCCTCACATGGACCAGGGTTCACTGAAGCTTTCTTT | CASHGPGFTEAFF
TRBJ2-7 | - | TRBV9 | 14 | TRBD1 | TGTGCCAGCAGCCCCCAGGGACAGGGCTACGAGCAGTACTTC | CASSPQGQGYEQYF
TRBJ2-7 | - | TRBV7-6 | 16 | TRBD2 | TGTGCCAGCAGCCCCAATGTCGGGGGAGGGGCTGGGGAGCAGTACTTC | CASSPNVGGGAGEQYF
TRBJ2-7 | few | TRBV2 | 12 | TRBD1 | TGTGCCAGCCTGACAGGGGCCTACGAGCAGTACTTC | CASLTGAYEQYF
TRBJ1-1 | - | TRBV6-1 | 12 | - | TGTGCCAGCAGTGAAGGGTCAGGAGATGCTTTCTTT | CASSEGSGDAFF
TRBJ2-1 | once | TRBV29-1 | 13 | - | TGCAGCGTTGGGCTAGGCTCCTACAATGAGCAGTTCTTC | CSVGLGSYNEQFF
TRBJ1-2 | - | TRBV6-6 | 14 | - | TGTGCCAGCAGTTACCCCACTTCCGGGCGTGGCTACACCTTC | CASSYPTSGRGYTF
TRBJ1-2 | few | TRBV6-6 | 14 | TRBD1 | TGTGCCAGCGGTGGTAGGACAGGGGATGGTGGCTACACCTTC | CASGGRTGDGGYTF
TRBJ2-3 | - | TRBV5-1 | 13 | - | TGCGCCAGCAGCTTGGACGTAGCAGATACGCAGTATTTT | CASSLDVADTQYF
TRBJ1-6 | few | TRBV4-1 | 14 | - | TGCGCCAGCAGCCAGCGACGGGATTATTCACCCCTCCACTTT | CASSQRRDYSPLHF
TRBJ1-1 | - | TRBV9 | 12 | - | TGTGCCAGCAGTGATCGGGGCACTGAAGCTTTCTTT | CASSDRGTEAFF
TRBJ2-7 | few | TRBV6-5 | 13 | - | TGTGCCAGCAGTTGGGACTCCTCCTACGAGCAGTACTTC | CASSWDSSYEQYF
TRBJ2-2 | - | TRBV7-2 | 14 | TRBD2 | TGTGCCACCCGTAGCGGGGGGGCTTCCGGGGAGCTGTTTTTT | CATRSGGASGELFF
TRBJ2-3 | - | TRBV9 | 16 | TRBD2 | TGTGCCAGCAGCCAAGGGGCTAGCGGGTTGACAGATACGCAGTATTTT | CASSQGASGLTDTQYF
TRBJ2-2 | - | TRBV10-1 | 19 | TRBD2 | TGCGCCAGCAGTGAAGTCCGCGGTGGCGGGAGGGCCTCGGCCGGGGAGCTGTTTTTT | CASSEVRGGGRASAGELFF
TRBJ2-5 | - | TRBV29-1 | 12 | TRBD1 | TGCAGCGCCGCCCGGACAGGGGAGACCCAGTACTTC | CSAARTGETQYF
TRBJ2-3 | - | TRBV6-5 | 16 | TRBD2 | TGTGCCAGCAGTTCGCGGGGATCTAGCGGGGCGTATACGCAGTATTTT | CASSSRGSSGAYTQYF
TRBJ1-1 | few | TRBV2 | 14 | - | TGTGCCAGCAGTGAAGAGAGCAGGAACACTGAAGCTTTCTTT | CASSEESRNTEAFF
TRBJ2-2 | - | TRBV5-1 | 16 | TRBD2 | TGCGCCAGCAGCTTGGGACTAGCGGGGGACACCGGGGAGCTGTTTTTT | CASSLGLAGDTGELFF
TRBJ2-7 | - | TRBV7-9 | 16 | - | TGTGCCAGCAGCTCCGGCAGGGGCGGGAGAAACTACGAGCAGTACTTC | CASSSGRGGRNYEQYF
TRBJ1-2 | - | TRBV25-1 | 15 | TRBD1 | TGTGCCAGCAGTGAATTTAGACAGGGCCACTATGGCTACACCTTC | CASSEFRQGHYGYTF